The source of this T cell receptor (beta chain) is a study of T cells in tuberculosis. Clones were sequenced by immunoSEQ multiplex PCR, and TCRdb holds only the in-frame ones, with some missing. The sample holds about 40,000 clones, approximately 94% seen once. Germline CDR1 and CDR2: SGHNT and YENEEA. Deletions cut 0 bases from V and 4 bases from J, with 6 bases between. The CDR3 length is 13 residues. This TCR was recovered from a donor aged 5-35 years with latent tuberculosis or without tuberculosis infection. Some clones in this sample may be carry-over from other donors' samples. The chain combines TRBV11-3 with TRBJ1-1, with D unresolved. The source material was PBMCs. This CDR3 reads CASSLDLGTEAFF. The CDR3 DNA is TGTGCCAGCAGCTTAGATCTAGGCACTGAAGCTTTCTTT.